This T cell receptor (beta chain) was sequenced during a study of T-cell reconstitution after alpha-beta-depleted transplantation in children (dated by TCRdb to between 2015 and 2016). Background on the whole study: Using TCR repertoire profiling, the study followed T-cell immune reconstitution in a quantitative way in children after TCRalphabeta/CD19-depleted allogeneic hematopoietic cell transplantation.

Points the paper makes about the study in general: In some patients, the high TCRbeta diversity seen at day 60 was put down to recipient T cells and intrathymic progenitors that had survived conditioning. The frequencies of hyperexpanded clones fell over the following months, and after one year, T-cell counts and TCRbeta diversity were mostly attributed to newly produced T cells. The apparently early alphabetaT-cell count recovery about two months after transplant was reportedly dependent on only several hundred rapidly expanded clones derived from non-depleted graft cells.

The treatment or condition tag for this specimen amounts to: allogeneic hematopoietic cell transplantation with graft depleted of TCRalphabeta T cells and CD19 B cells. The transplant recipients were children given TCRalphabeta/CD19-depleted allogeneic hematopoietic cell grafts. In regard to this clonotype: Its antigen is currently not known. Base qualities are not at hand, and no much larger clone is one base apart.

CDR1 is given as LGHNA and CDR2 as YNFKEQ, both from the germline V gene. CDR3 length: 15 amino acids, cysteine to phenylalanine. CDR3 DNA is the only sequence kept; it has 45 bases, read in frame from the first base. The V and J ends are trimmed by 0 bases and 1 base, leaving 8 bases between them. The receptor library was made with PCR. The instrument given in TCRdb is Illumina HiSeq 2500. Molecular barcoding was employed in the preparation of TCR libraries, with unique molecular identifiers being used to normalize TCRbeta repertoire quantification. TCRdb reanalyzed the raw reads on its own, using fastp at Q25 for trimming and MiXCR for clone calling, and kept in-frame beta chains. All rows with the same CDR3 protein become a single entry with the most common DNA and genes. Counted in this sample were hundreds of thousands of distinct CDR3 sequences; about 11% of them appeared once. The leading ten clones occupy around 2% of the sample.

The chain was built from TRBV4-2 and TRBJ2-3; the D gene identity is not certain. Sequenced material: PBMCs, taken before TCRalphabeta/CD19-depleted stem cell transplant. The receptor was derived from a child aged 2-15 years with inherited bone marrow failure, due to receive a stem cell transplant. The nucleotide sequence reads TGTGCCAGCAGCCAAGATTTATGGTGCACAGATACGCAGTATTTT. It codes for CASSQDLWCTDTQYF.